The rows below give T cell receptor beta chains drawn from one sample of a study of radiotherapy plus CTLA-4 blockade in lung cancer. Clones were sequenced by immunoSEQ multiplex PCR, and TCRdb holds only the in-frame ones, with some missing. The data show roughly 63,000 clones, approximately 68% seen once. The source material was peripheral blood, sampled from a patient treated with radiotherapy plus ipilimumab. These receptors were obtained from a human donor with non-small cell lung cancer whose response to radiotherapy plus ipilimumab could not be evaluated. CDR3s include the opening cysteine and the closing phenylalanine or tryptophan. The order of the fields is CDR3 DNA, CDR3 protein, V gene, D gene, J gene, clone size. The D gene is left open where the match is weak. Clone size is stated in some rows and not others, as once, few, many or a class when expanded.

TGTGCCAGCAGCGTTCAACCCGTTTCGGGTGGAAACACCATATATTTT | CASSVQPVSGGNTIYF | TRBV9 | . | TRBJ1-3 | few
TGCGCCAGCAGCTTGGCCGCGGGACTAGGTGGGGAGACCCAGTACTTC | CASSLAAGLGGETQYF | TRBV5-1 | TRBD2 | TRBJ2-5 | .
TGTGCCAGCAGCCCGGGGACAGGGGGCGCCTTAGATACGCAGTATTTT | CASSPGTGGALDTQYF | TRBV5-5 | TRBD1 | TRBJ2-3 | .
TGTGCCAGCAGTTACGATCAGGACAGGGGCTCGGCTTTCTTT | CASSYDQDRGSAFF | TRBV6-5 | TRBD1 | TRBJ1-1 | .
TGTGCCAGCAGCAAATCGGGACAGGGGACCCTCGAGCAGTACTTC | CASSKSGQGTLEQYF | TRBV27 | TRBD1 | TRBJ2-7 | .
TGCGCCAGCAGCCAAGAGGGAGGAGGGCGTAGCTACACCTTC | CASSQEGGGRSYTF | TRBV4-3 | . | TRBJ1-2 | .
TGCGCCAGCTCGCAGGGAGGACAAAACACCATATATTTT | CASSQGGQNTIYF | TRBV5-1 | . | TRBJ1-3 | few
TGTGCCAGCAGGGAAGGGAGGGTTACCTACGAGCAGTACTTC | CASREGRVTYEQYF | TRBV2 | TRBD2 | TRBJ2-7 | .
TGTGCCAGCAGCGCCGGGGATGTGTACGAGCAGTACTTC | CASSAGDVYEQYF | TRBV9 | . | TRBJ2-7 | once
TGTGCCAGCAGCTTAAATGGACAGGTTGCCTACGAGCAGTACTTC | CASSLNGQVAYEQYF | TRBV7-8 | TRBD1 | TRBJ2-7 | .
TGTGCCAGCAGTGAAGGACTAGGGACAGATACGCAGTATTTT | CASSEGLGTDTQYF | TRBV2 | . | TRBJ2-3 | few
TGTGCCAGCAGCATGCTGTTGACGCGGGGGCTCACTGAAGCTTTCTTT | CASSMLLTRGLTEAFF | TRBV6-6 | . | TRBJ1-1 | .
TGCGCCAGCAGCCCTCCCGCTGGCAGCGGGAGCGCGGAGACCCAGTACTTC | CASSPPAGSGSAETQYF | TRBV4-1 | TRBD2 | TRBJ2-5 | .
TGTGCCAGCAGATCTTTGAGCTACGAGAACACCGGGGAGCTGTTTTTT | CASRSLSYENTGELFF | TRBV27 | . | TRBJ2-2 | .
TGTGCCATCAGTGACAGGGGAGGGACTGAAGCTTTCTTT | CAISDRGGTEAFF | TRBV10-3 | . | TRBJ1-1 | .
TGCGCCAGCGCGCGTCAAGACAGGTCTGAAGCTTTCTTT | CASARQDRSEAFF | TRBV5-1 | . | TRBJ1-1 | .
TGTGCCAGCAGTTTGCCGGGACAGGGAATATTTGAAGCTTTCTTT | CASSLPGQGIFEAFF | TRBV27 | TRBD1 | TRBJ1-1 | .
TGTGCCAGCCCGACGAGGGGGCATCCTAGCGGGGACTACGAGCAGTACTTC | CASPTRGHPSGDYEQYF | TRBV19 | TRBD2 | TRBJ2-7 | .
TGTGCCAGCTCACTTGGGGGAGGACTAGCGGGAGAACGCGAGCAGTACTTC | CASSLGGGLAGEREQYF | TRBV18 | TRBD2 | TRBJ2-7 | .
TGTGCCAGCAGCTCCAGGACTAGCGGGAGTGGGGACACCGGGGAGCTGTTTTTT | CASSSRTSGSGDTGELFF | TRBV11-3 | TRBD2 | TRBJ2-2 | once
TGTGCCAGCAGCTTAACGGGACAGGGCAACTATGGCTACACCTTC | CASSLTGQGNYGYTF | TRBV7-3 | TRBD1 | TRBJ1-2 | .
TGCGCCAGCAGCTTGGGGGCAGGGATAAACTATGGCTACACCTTC | CASSLGAGINYGYTF | TRBV5-1 | . | TRBJ1-2 | .
TGTGCCAGCTCACCACCGTACGGCACTAGCGGGGGGCAAGAGACCCAGTACTTC | CASSPPYGTSGGQETQYF | TRBV18 | TRBD2 | TRBJ2-5 | .
TGTGCCAGCAACGGCAGGGGGCCTTCTGGGGAGCTGTTTTTT | CASNGRGPSGELFF | TRBV6-5 | TRBD1 | TRBJ2-2 | .
TGTGCCAGCAGCGTCCGGGTTGACACCGGGGAGCTGTTTTTT | CASSVRVDTGELFF | TRBV5-4 | . | TRBJ2-2 | .
TGTGCCAGCAGGGCCGACAGCCTCTATGGCTACACCTTC | CASRADSLYGYTF | TRBV28 | . | TRBJ1-2 | .
TGCGCCAGCAGCCAACCCCGTGCAGGAGGCTATGGCTACACCTTC | CASSQPRAGGYGYTF | TRBV4-1 | . | TRBJ1-2 | .
TGTGCCAGCAGCGTATCGGGACAGATGAACGCTGAAGCTTTCTTT | CASSVSGQMNAEAFF | TRBV11-3 | TRBD1 | TRBJ1-1 | .
TGTGCCAGCGCTCCCCCCGCGGGAGCTGCACGAGAGCAGTTCTTC | CASAPPAGAAREQFF | TRBV11-3 | TRBD2 | TRBJ2-1 | .
TGTGCCAGTGGGGGACTTGCCACTAGCACAGATACGCAGTATTTT | CASGGLATSTDTQYF | TRBV19 | . | TRBJ2-3 | .
TGCGCCAGCAGCCGGGGACAGACCGCCTCTGGAAACACCATATATTTT | CASSRGQTASGNTIYF | TRBV5-1 | TRBD1 | TRBJ1-3 | .